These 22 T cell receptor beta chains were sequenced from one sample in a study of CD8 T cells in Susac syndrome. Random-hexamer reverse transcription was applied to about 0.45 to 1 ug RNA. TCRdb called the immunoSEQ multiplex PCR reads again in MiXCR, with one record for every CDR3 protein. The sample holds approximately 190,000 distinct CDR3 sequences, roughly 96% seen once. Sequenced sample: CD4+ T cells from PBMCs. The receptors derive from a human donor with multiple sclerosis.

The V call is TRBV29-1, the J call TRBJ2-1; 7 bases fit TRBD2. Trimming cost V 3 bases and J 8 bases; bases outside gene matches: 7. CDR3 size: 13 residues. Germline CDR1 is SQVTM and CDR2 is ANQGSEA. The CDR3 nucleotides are TGCAGCGTTGAGTATCGGGGGGTCGATGAGCAGTTCTTC. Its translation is CSVEYRGVDEQFF.

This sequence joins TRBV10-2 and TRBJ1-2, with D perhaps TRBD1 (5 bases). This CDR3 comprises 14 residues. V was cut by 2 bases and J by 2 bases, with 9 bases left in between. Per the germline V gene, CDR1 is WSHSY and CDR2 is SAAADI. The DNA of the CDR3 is TGCGCCAGCAGTGAGGTAGACAGCAACTATGGCTACACCTTC. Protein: CASSEVDSNYGYTF.

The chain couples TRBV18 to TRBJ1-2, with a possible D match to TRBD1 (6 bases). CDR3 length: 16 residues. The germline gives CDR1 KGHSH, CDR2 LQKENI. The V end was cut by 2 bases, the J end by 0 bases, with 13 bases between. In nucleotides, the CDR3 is TGTGCCAGCTCACCAAAAGGGGGGAGAGCTAACTATGGCTACACCTTC. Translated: CASSPKGGRANYGYTF. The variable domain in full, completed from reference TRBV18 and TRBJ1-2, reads NAGVMQNPRHLVRRRGQEARLRCSPMKGHSHVYWYRQLPEEGLKFMVYLQKENIIDESGMPKERFSAEFPKEGPSILRIQQVVRGDSAAYFCASSPKGGRANYGYTFGSGTRLTVV.

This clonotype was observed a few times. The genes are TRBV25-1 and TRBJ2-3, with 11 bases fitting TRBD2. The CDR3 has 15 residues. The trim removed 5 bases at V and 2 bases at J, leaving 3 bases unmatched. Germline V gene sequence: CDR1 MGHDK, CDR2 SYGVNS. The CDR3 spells CASSLAGGSTDTQYF. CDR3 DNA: TGTGCCAGCAGTCTAGCGGGGGGTTCCACAGATACGCAGTATTTT.

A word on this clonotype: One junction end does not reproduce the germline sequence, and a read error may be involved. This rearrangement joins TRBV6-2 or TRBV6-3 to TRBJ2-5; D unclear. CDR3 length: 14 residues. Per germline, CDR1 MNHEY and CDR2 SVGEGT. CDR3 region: CASRYSSLKETQYF. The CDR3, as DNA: TGTGCCAGCAGGTACTCATCGTTAAAAGAGACCCAGTACTTC.

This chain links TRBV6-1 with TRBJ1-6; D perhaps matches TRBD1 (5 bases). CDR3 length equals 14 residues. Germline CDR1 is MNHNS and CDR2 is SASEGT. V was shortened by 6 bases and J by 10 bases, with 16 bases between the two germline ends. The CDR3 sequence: CASRAPGGVSPLHF. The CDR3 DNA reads TGTGCCAGCAGAGCCCCCGGGGGGGTATCACCCCTCCACTTT.

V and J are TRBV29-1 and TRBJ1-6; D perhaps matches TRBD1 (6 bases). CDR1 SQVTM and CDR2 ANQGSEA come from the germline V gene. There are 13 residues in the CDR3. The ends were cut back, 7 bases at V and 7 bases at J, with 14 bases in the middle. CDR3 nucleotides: TGCAGCGCCCGGACAGAAATCAATTCACCCCTCCACTTT. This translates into CSARTEINSPLHF.

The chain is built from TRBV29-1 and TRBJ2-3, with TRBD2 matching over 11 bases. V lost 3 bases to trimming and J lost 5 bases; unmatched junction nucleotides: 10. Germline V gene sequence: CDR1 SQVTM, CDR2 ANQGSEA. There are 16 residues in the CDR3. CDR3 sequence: CSVEGSTSGVGDTQYF. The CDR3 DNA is TGCAGCGTTGAGGGGTCGACTAGCGGGGTGGGAGATACGCAGTATTTT.

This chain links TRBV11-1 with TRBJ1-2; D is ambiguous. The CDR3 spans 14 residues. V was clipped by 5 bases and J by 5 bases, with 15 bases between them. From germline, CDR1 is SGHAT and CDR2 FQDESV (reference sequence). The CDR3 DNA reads TGTGCCAGCAGCCCAGGTGGTTGGGGATATGGCTACACCTTC. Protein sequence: CASSPGGWGYGYTF. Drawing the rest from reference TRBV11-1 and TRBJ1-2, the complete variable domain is EAEVAQSPRYKITEKSQAVAFWCDPISGHATLYWYRQILGQGPELLVQFQDESVVDDSQLPKDRFSAERLKGVDSTLKIQPAELGDSAMYLCASSPGGWGYGYTFGSGTRLTVV.

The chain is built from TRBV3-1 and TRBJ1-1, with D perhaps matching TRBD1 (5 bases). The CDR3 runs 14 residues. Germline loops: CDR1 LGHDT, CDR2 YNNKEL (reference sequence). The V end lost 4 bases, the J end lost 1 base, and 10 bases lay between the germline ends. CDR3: CASSPAGTNTEAFF. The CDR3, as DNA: TGTGCCAGCAGCCCGGCAGGGACGAACACTGAAGCTTTCTTT.

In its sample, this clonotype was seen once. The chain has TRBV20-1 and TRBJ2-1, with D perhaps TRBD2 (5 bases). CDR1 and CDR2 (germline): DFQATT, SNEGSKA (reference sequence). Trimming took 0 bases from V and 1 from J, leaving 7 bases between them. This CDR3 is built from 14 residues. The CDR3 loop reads CSARDSVSYNEQFF. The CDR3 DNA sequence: TGCAGTGCTAGAGATAGCGTATCCTACAATGAGCAGTTCTTC.

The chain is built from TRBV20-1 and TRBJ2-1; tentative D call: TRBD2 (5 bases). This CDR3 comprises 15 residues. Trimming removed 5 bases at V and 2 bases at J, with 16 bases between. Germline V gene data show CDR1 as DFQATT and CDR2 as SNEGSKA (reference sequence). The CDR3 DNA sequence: TGCAGTGCTTTCCAACGAAGCGGAACCTACAATGAGCAGTTCTTC. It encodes CSAFQRSGTYNEQFF.

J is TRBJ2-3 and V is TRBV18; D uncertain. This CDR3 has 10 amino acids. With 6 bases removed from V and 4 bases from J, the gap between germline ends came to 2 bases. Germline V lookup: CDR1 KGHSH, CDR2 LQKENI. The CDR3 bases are TGTGCCAGCTCCCCAGATACGCAGTATTTT. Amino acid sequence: CASSPDTQYF.

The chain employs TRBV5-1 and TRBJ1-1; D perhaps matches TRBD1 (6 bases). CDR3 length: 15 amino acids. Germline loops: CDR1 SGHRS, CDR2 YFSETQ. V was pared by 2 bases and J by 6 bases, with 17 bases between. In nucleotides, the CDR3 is TGCGCCAGCAGCTTCGGTGGGGGCCCTACTGCTGAAGCTTTCTTT. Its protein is CASSFGGGPTAEAFF.

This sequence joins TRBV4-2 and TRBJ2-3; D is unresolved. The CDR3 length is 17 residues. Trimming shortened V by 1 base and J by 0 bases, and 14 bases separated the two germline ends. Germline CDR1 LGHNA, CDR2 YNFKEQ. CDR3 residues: CASSQAPVRTSTDTQYF. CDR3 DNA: TGTGCCAGCAGCCAAGCTCCTGTGCGAACTAGCACAGATACGCAGTATTTT.

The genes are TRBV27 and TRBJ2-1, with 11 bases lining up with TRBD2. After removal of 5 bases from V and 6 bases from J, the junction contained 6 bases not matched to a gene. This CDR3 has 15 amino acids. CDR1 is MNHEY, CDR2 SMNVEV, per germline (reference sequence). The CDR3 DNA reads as TGTGCCAGCAGTCGGACTAGCGGGTCTTTCAATGAGCAGTTCTTC. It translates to CASSRTSGSFNEQFF.

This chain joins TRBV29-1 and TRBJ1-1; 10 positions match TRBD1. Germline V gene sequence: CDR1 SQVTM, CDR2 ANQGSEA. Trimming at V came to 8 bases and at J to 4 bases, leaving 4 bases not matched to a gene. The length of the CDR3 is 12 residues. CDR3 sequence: CSIRTGGTEAFF. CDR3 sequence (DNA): TGCAGCATCCGGACAGGGGGCACTGAAGCTTTCTTT. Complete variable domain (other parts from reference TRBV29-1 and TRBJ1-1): SAVISQKPSRDICQRGTSLTIQCQVDSQVTMMFWYRQQPGQSLTLIATANQGSEATYESGFVIDKFPISRPNLTFSTLTVSNMSPEDSSIYLCSIRTGGTEAFFGQGTRLTVV.

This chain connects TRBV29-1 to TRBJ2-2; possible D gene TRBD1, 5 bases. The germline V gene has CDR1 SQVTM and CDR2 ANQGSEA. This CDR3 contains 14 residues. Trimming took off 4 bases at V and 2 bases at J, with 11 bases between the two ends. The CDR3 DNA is TGCAGCGTTGGATGGCAGGGAAACACCGGGGAGCTGTTTTTT. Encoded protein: CSVGWQGNTGELFF.

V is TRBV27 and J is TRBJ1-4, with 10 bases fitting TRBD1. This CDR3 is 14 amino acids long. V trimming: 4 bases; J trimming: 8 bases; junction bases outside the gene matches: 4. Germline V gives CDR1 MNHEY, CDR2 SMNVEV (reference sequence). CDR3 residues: CASSWLTGGEKLFF. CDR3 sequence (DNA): TGTGCCAGCAGTTGGTTGACAGGGGGCGAAAAACTGTTTTTT.

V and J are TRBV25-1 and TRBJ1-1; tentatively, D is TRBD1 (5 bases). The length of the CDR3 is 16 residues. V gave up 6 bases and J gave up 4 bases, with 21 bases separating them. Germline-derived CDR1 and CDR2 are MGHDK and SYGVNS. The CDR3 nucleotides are TGTGCCAGCAGCCCTATCGGACACACCAAGGGCACTGAAGCTTTCTTT. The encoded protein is CASSPIGHTKGTEAFF.

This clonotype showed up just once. CDR3 in amino acids: CSVEGHSDHEQFF. The CDR3 DNA sequence: TGCAGCGTTGAAGGACATTCAGACCATGAGCAGTTCTTC. This chain links TRBV29-1 with TRBJ2-1; D is ambiguous. There are 13 residues in the CDR3. V shed 1 base and J shed 8 bases, with 12 bases lying between them. Germline assignment: CDR1 SQVTM and CDR2 ANQGSEA.

This chain's CDR3 is CASSLGLTGDSPLHF. The CDR3 DNA is TGTGCCAGCAGCTTAGGGCTGACAGGGGATTCACCCCTCCACTTT. V gene TRBV7-8 combines with J gene TRBJ1-6; TRBD1 matches 8 bases. The CDR3 spans 15 residues. In germline, CDR1 is SGHVS, CDR2 FQNEAQ. J lost 8 bases, V lost 1 base, and 4 bases had no gene match.